A selection of T cell receptor beta chains follows, all from one sample in a study of T cell responses to AZD1222 COVID-19 vaccine. Assay used: immunoSEQ multiplex PCR; TCRdb lists only in-frame clones, some missing. The data contain 110,000 to 150,000 clones, approximately 90% of them singletons. The source was peripheral blood, collected on day 0 of AZD1222 vaccination. The source of these receptors is an adult in good health. CDR3s include the opening cysteine and the closing phenylalanine or tryptophan. Fields, in order: J gene, clone size, V gene, D gene, CDR3 protein, CDR3 DNA. D genes are given only for firm matches. Expanded clones are given a class, and other clones once, few, many or no size at all.

>TRBJ2-7|NA|TRBV2|NA
CASSGTLNYEQYF
TGTGCCAGCAGTGGGACTCTCAATTACGAGCAGTACTTC
>TRBJ2-1|NA|TRBV5-1|TRBD2
CASSPRTSGRVYNEQFF
TGCGCCAGCAGCCCCAGGACTAGCGGGAGGGTTTACAATGAGCAGTTCTTC
>TRBJ2-4|NA|TRBV11-2|NA
CASSYDFLGAKNIQYF
TGTGCCAGCAGCTACGACTTCCTCGGGGCCAAAAACATTCAGTACTTC
>TRBJ2-4|once|TRBV11-2|NA
CASSLDGQGAAKNIQYF
TGTGCCAGCAGCTTAGATGGTCAAGGCGCAGCCAAAAACATTCAGTACTTC
>TRBJ1-2|NA|TRBV2|TRBD1
CASSALGQGIGYTF
TGTGCCAGCAGTGCCTTGGGACAGGGGATTGGCTACACCTTC
>TRBJ1-2|NA|TRBV9|NA
CASSVLDGMGYTF
TGTGCCAGCAGCGTCCTGGACGGTATGGGCTACACCTTC
>TRBJ2-2|NA|TRBV19|NA
CASSVGPNTGELFF
TGTGCCAGTAGTGTAGGTCCGAACACCGGGGAGCTGTTTTTT
>TRBJ2-7|NA|TRBV2|TRBD2
CASSVATSGSNYEQYF
TGTGCCAGCAGTGTCGCGACTAGCGGGTCAAACTACGAGCAGTACTTC
>TRBJ2-2|NA|TRBV7-6|TRBD2
CASSELPAGEYTGELFF
TGTGCCAGCAGCGAGCTGCCAGCGGGGGAGTACACCGGGGAGCTGTTTTTT
>TRBJ1-1|NA|TRBV27|TRBD1
CASSPGTATEAFF
TGTGCCAGCAGTCCGGGGACAGCCACTGAAGCTTTCTTT
>TRBJ1-6|NA|TRBV11-2|NA
CASSLEGTPNSPLHF
TGTGCCAGCAGCTTAGAGGGCACTCCAAATTCACCCCTCCACTTT
>TRBJ2-4|NA|TRBV3-1/TRBV3-2|TRBD2
CASSRYLGLAGGTGSNIQYF
TGTGCCAGCAGCCGCTATCTGGGACTAGCGGGAGGAACGGGGTCGAACATTCAGTACTTC
>TRBJ1-2|NA|TRBV29-1|NA
CSVEGRDYGYTF
TGCAGCGTTGAGGGACGGGACTATGGCTACACCTTC
>TRBJ2-7|NA|TRBV5-1|NA
CASSLVQNYEQYF
TGCGCCAGCAGCTTGGTACAGAACTACGAGCAGTACTTC
>TRBJ1-2|NA|TRBV30|NA
CAWATGNYGYTF
TGTGCCTGGGCGACTGGGAACTATGGCTACACCTTC
>TRBJ1-6|NA|TRBV6-5|TRBD1
CASSYSEGAYNSPLHF
TGTGCCAGCAGTTACTCCGAGGGGGCTTATAATTCACCCCTCCACTTT
>TRBJ1-1|NA|TRBV28|TRBD1
CASSRGQGILNTEAFF
TGTGCCAGCAGTCGTGGACAGGGAATTTTGAACACTGAAGCTTTCTTT
>TRBJ1-2|NA|TRBV19|NA
CASSIAGPLFNYGYTF
TGTGCCAGTAGTATAGCTGGACCCCTCTTCAACTATGGCTACACCTTC
>TRBJ1-1|NA|TRBV20-1|NA
CSASSYTEAFF
TGCAGTGCTAGTTCCTACACTGAAGCTTTCTTT
>TRBJ1-4|NA|TRBV5-4|NA
CASSSGATNEKLFF
TGTGCCAGCAGCTCTGGGGCAACTAATGAAAAACTGTTTTTT
>TRBJ1-2|once|TRBV5-8|TRBD1
CASSFIPGGYGYTF
TGTGCCAGCAGCTTCATCCCAGGGGGCTATGGCTACACCTTC
>TRBJ1-3|NA|TRBV12-5|NA
CASALGATGNTIYF
TGTGCTAGTGCCCTCGGGGCAACGGGAAACACCATATATTTT